The TCR beta chain described here comes from a study of cytomegalovirus exposure and HLA in healthy donors. In the study overall: T cells numbering about 180 million yielded some 120 million unique TCR beta sequences in an earlier analysis.

Whole-study results and caveats: Later analysis showed most CMV-associated TCR beta chains appearing HLA-restricted. Donors belonging to an Asian-associated ancestry cluster reportedly showed fewer N-insertions in productive TCRs than the roughly 670-donor mean, according to what a later analysis found.

It was with 60 Vbeta and 13 Jbeta primers that the PCR ran. Profiled with immunoSEQ multiplex PCR; TCRdb holds only in-frame clones, not every one. The sample lists over 150,000 clones, 77% occurring once. With respect to this clone: Its antigen remains unidentified.

Sample: PBMCs. The clonotype originates from a woman aged 55-70 years in good health and CMV-seropositive.

CDR3 nucleotides: TGTGCCAGCAGCCCGGGGGGACAGGACAATCAGCCCCAGCATTTT. It codes for CASSPGGQDNQPQHF. The J gene is TRBJ1-5, the V gene TRBV4-2, with 8 bases lining up with TRBD1. The germline V gene has CDR1 LGHNA and CDR2 YNFKEQ. After removal of 4 bases from V and 3 bases from J, the junction contained 5 bases not matched to a gene. This CDR3 has 15 residues.